This is a list of T cell receptor beta chains from one sample in a study of siplizumab effects on memory and regulatory T cells. Data came from immunoSEQ multiplex PCR; TCRdb stores just in-frame clones and leaves some out. Of some 80,000 clones listed, approximately 95% are singletons. Sequencing used CD8+ T cells sorted from blood. The receptors here all came from a human donor in good health. Each CDR3 is given with its conserved first and last residue. The D gene is left open where the match is weak. Expanded clones are given a class, and other clones once, few, many or no size at all.

size: NA; V: TRBV7-9; D: NA; J: TRBJ2-3; CDR3: CASSSLSSTDTQYF; DNA: TGTGCCAGCAGCTCCCTATCTAGCACAGATACGCAGTATTTT
size: NA; V: TRBV28; D: NA; J: TRBJ2-7; CDR3: CASTFGGNYEQYF; DNA: TGTGCCAGCACCTTTGGGGGGAACTACGAGCAGTACTTC
size: NA; V: TRBV19; D: NA; J: TRBJ2-7; CDR3: CASGPGISYEQYF; DNA: TGTGCCAGTGGCCCAGGGATCTCCTACGAGCAGTACTTC
size: NA; V: TRBV5-4; D: TRBD1; J: TRBJ2-1; CDR3: CASSLEDRAEQFF; DNA: TGTGCCAGCAGCTTAGAGGACAGGGCTGAGCAGTTCTTC
size: NA; V: TRBV11-2; D: NA; J: TRBJ2-1; CDR3: CASSLEGREQFF; DNA: TGTGCCAGCAGCTTAGAGGGAAGAGAGCAGTTCTTC
size: NA; V: TRBV27; D: TRBD2; J: TRBJ2-1; CDR3: CATNSGLAGYEQFF; DNA: TGTGCCACCAATTCTGGACTAGCGGGGTATGAGCAGTTCTTC
size: once; V: TRBV9; D: NA; J: TRBJ2-2; CDR3: CASSVQGTGELFF; DNA: TGTGCCAGCAGCGTACAGGGTACCGGGGAGCTGTTTTTT
size: NA; V: TRBV7-6; D: NA; J: TRBJ2-2; CDR3: CASSLSRGRAGELFF; DNA: TGTGCCAGCAGCTTAAGCCGGGGCAGGGCCGGGGAGCTGTTTTTT
size: NA; V: TRBV27; D: TRBD1; J: TRBJ2-7; CDR3: CASSLITGVQYF; DNA: TGTGCCAGCAGTCTTATCACAGGGGTGCAGTACTTC
size: NA; V: TRBV4-1; D: NA; J: TRBJ2-2; CDR3: CASSPSTGRPGELFF; DNA: TGCGCCAGCTCCCCATCGACAGGCCGTCCGGGGGAGCTGTTTTTT
size: NA; V: TRBV6-4; D: NA; J: TRBJ2-2; CDR3: CASSAGDTGELFF; DNA: TGTGCCAGCAGTGCGGGAGACACCGGGGAGCTGTTTTTT
size: NA; V: TRBV7-9; D: NA; J: TRBJ1-2; CDR3: CASSPAYEGANYGYTF; DNA: TGTGCCAGCAGCCCCGCGTATGAAGGAGCTAACTATGGCTACACCTTC
size: NA; V: TRBV9; D: NA; J: TRBJ2-2; CDR3: CASSVNPGTTNTGELFF; DNA: TGTGCCAGCAGCGTAAATCCCGGGACAACGAACACCGGGGAGCTGTTTTTT
size: NA; V: TRBV7-8; D: NA; J: TRBJ2-4; CDR3: CASSFPPGRTKNIQYF; DNA: TGTGCCAGCAGCTTCCCGCCCGGGCGGACTAAAAACATTCAGTACTTC
size: once; V: TRBV27; D: NA; J: TRBJ2-3; CDR3: CASRRLQPSTDTQYF; DNA: TGTGCCAGCAGACGACTACAACCTAGCACAGATACGCAGTATTTT
size: NA; V: TRBV5-1; D: TRBD1; J: TRBJ1-2; CDR3: CASSIVTGDYGYTF; DNA: TGCGCCAGCAGTATCGTGACAGGGGACTATGGCTACACCTTC
size: NA; V: TRBV6-5; D: TRBD2; J: TRBJ2-1; CDR3: CASRITSVGYNEQFF; DNA: TGTGCCAGCAGGATCACTAGCGTCGGATACAATGAGCAGTTCTTC
size: NA; V: TRBV11-1; D: NA; J: TRBJ1-1; CDR3: CASSLYGGNTEAFF; DNA: TGTGCCAGCAGCTTGTATGGAGGGAACACTGAAGCTTTCTTT
size: NA; V: TRBV6-6; D: NA; J: TRBJ1-1; CDR3: CASSYSGEGTEAFF; DNA: TGTGCCAGCAGTTACTCGGGGGAGGGCACTGAAGCTTTCTTT
size: NA; V: TRBV25-1; D: NA; J: TRBJ2-1; CDR3: CASSIRGNEQFF; DNA: TGTGCCAGCAGTATCAGGGGCAATGAGCAGTTCTTC
size: NA; V: TRBV23-1; D: NA; J: TRBJ2-7; CDR3: CASPAQQGSNYEQYF; DNA: TGCGCCAGCCCCGCACAACAGGGATCAAACTACGAGCAGTACTTC
size: NA; V: TRBV6-5; D: NA; J: TRBJ2-7; CDR3: CASSYGGLNEQYF; DNA: TGTGCCAGCAGTTACGGGGGCCTCAACGAGCAGTACTTC
size: NA; V: TRBV28; D: NA; J: TRBJ1-4; CDR3: CASRSGAREKLFF; DNA: TGTGCCAGCAGATCGGGCGCGCGGGAAAAACTGTTTTTT
size: NA; V: TRBV2; D: NA; J: TRBJ1-1; CDR3: CASRNRGPQDETEAFF; DNA: TGTGCCAGCAGGAACCGCGGGCCACAAGACGAGACTGAAGCTTTCTTT
size: NA; V: TRBV27; D: TRBD1; J: TRBJ2-7; CDR3: CASSLPPGQGSDEQYF; DNA: TGTGCCAGCAGTTTGCCTCCGGGACAGGGTTCCGACGAGCAGTACTTC
size: once; V: TRBV28; D: NA; J: TRBJ1-4; CDR3: CASSSSPAIKATNEKLFF; DNA: TGTGCCAGCAGTTCCTCCCCCGCGATCAAAGCGACTAATGAAAAACTGTTTTTT
size: once; V: TRBV12-1; D: NA; J: TRBJ2-7; CDR3: CASSRSSYEQYF; DNA: TGTGCCAGCAGCAGAAGCTCCTACGAGCAGTACTTC
size: NA; V: TRBV29-1; D: NA; J: TRBJ1-2; CDR3: CSDSRTGTEKTPNYGYTF; DNA: TGCAGCGACTCCCGGACCGGGACGGAGAAAACTCCTAACTATGGCTACACCTTC
size: NA; V: TRBV27; D: NA; J: TRBJ2-5; CDR3: CASSLMVGPGTQYF; DNA: TGTGCCAGCAGTTTGATGGTTGGGCCGGGGACCCAGTACTTC
size: NA; V: TRBV29-1; D: NA; J: TRBJ1-1; CDR3: CSVEAQGWNTEAFF; DNA: TGCAGCGTTGAAGCGCAGGGATGGAACACTGAAGCTTTCTTT
size: NA; V: TRBV6-1; D: TRBD1; J: TRBJ1-5; CDR3: CASSVGQGGQPQHF; DNA: TGTGCCAGCAGTGTGGGACAGGGGGGCCAGCCCCAGCATTTT
size: NA; V: TRBV5-1; D: TRBD1; J: TRBJ2-1; CDR3: CASSLEQGWEQFF; DNA: TGCGCCAGCAGCTTGGAACAGGGGTGGGAGCAGTTCTTC
size: NA; V: TRBV4-2; D: NA; J: TRBJ2-5; CDR3: CASSQEVRGTRTLETQYF; DNA: TGTGCCAGCAGCCAAGAGGTGAGAGGGACTCGGACCTTAGAGACCCAGTACTTC
size: NA; V: TRBV2; D: TRBD2; J: TRBJ2-1; CDR3: CASTNPPAGGLSYNEQFF; DNA: TGTGCCAGCACTAACCCCCCAGCGGGAGGTCTCTCCTACAATGAGCAGTTCTTC
size: once; V: TRBV4-2; D: TRBD2; J: TRBJ2-7; CDR3: CASSQVSSGAYEQYF; DNA: TGTGCCAGCAGCCAAGTGTCTAGCGGAGCCTACGAGCAGTACTTC
size: NA; V: TRBV7-9; D: TRBD1; J: TRBJ2-7; CDR3: CASSLTLGQEHEQYF; DNA: TGTGCCAGCAGCCTCACCCTTGGACAGGAGCACGAGCAGTACTTC
size: NA; V: TRBV29-1; D: TRBD2; J: TRBJ2-7; CDR3: CSVEGLADNYEQYF; DNA: TGCAGCGTTGAAGGACTAGCGGACAACTACGAGCAGTACTTC
size: NA; V: TRBV2; D: TRBD1; J: TRBJ1-5; CDR3: CASSDKDRGNQPQHF; DNA: TGTGCCAGCAGTGATAAGGACAGGGGCAATCAGCCCCAGCATTTT
size: NA; V: TRBV11-2; D: NA; J: TRBJ2-5; CDR3: CASTPYARGTETQYF; DNA: TGTGCCAGCACTCCTTATGCCCGGGGGACAGAGACCCAGTACTTC
size: NA; V: TRBV9; D: TRBD2; J: TRBJ2-1; CDR3: CASSTGTSGSGGNEQFF; DNA: TGTGCCAGCAGCACCGGGACTAGCGGGAGTGGGGGCAATGAGCAGTTCTTC
size: NA; V: TRBV28; D: NA; J: TRBJ2-7; CDR3: CASSFRGLLDYEQYF; DNA: TGTGCCAGCAGTTTCAGGGGATTACTGGACTACGAGCAGTACTTC
size: NA; V: TRBV29-1; D: TRBD2; J: TRBJ2-7; CDR3: CSVVGLAGVFEQYF; DNA: TGCAGCGTTGTTGGTCTAGCGGGAGTATTTGAGCAGTACTTC
size: NA; V: TRBV7-9; D: TRBD2; J: TRBJ2-6; CDR3: CASSDRAGGLPGANVLTF; DNA: TGTGCCAGCAGCGACCGAGCGGGAGGGTTACCTGGGGCCAACGTCCTGACTTTC
size: NA; V: TRBV7-3; D: TRBD2; J: TRBJ2-3; CDR3: CASSPGWAGDRDTQYF; DNA: TGTGCCAGCAGCCCCGGTTGGGCGGGAGATAGGGATACGCAGTATTTT
size: NA; V: TRBV27; D: NA; J: TRBJ2-5; CDR3: CASSLSAGTYETQYF; DNA: TGTGCCAGCAGTTTATCCGCAGGGACGTATGAGACCCAGTACTTC
size: NA; V: TRBV11-2; D: NA; J: TRBJ2-3; CDR3: CASSFGGSPLDTQYF; DNA: TGTGCCAGCAGCTTCGGGGGCTCCCCCTTGGATACGCAGTATTTT
size: once; V: TRBV27; D: NA; J: TRBJ2-2; CDR3: CASSLGPGTGELFF; DNA: TGTGCCAGCAGTTTAGGTCCGGGCACCGGGGAGCTGTTTTTT
size: NA; V: TRBV7-9; D: NA; J: TRBJ2-1; CDR3: CASSLWRGRPSNEQFF; DNA: TGTGCCAGCAGCTTATGGCGTGGTCGTCCCTCGAATGAGCAGTTCTTC
size: NA; V: TRBV19; D: NA; J: TRBJ1-5; CDR3: CATRQGNQPQHF; DNA: TGTGCCACCAGACAGGGCAATCAGCCCCAGCATTTT
size: NA; V: TRBV4-1; D: NA; J: TRBJ1-3; CDR3: CASSPGPGPGNTIYF; DNA: TGCGCCAGCAGTCCCGGGCCTGGACCTGGAAACACCATATATTTT
size: once; V: TRBV6-5; D: NA; J: TRBJ1-2; CDR3: CASSFSEMDGYTF; DNA: TGTGCCAGCAGTTTTTCCGAGATGGATGGCTACACCTTC
size: once; V: TRBV14; D: TRBD1; J: TRBJ2-2; CDR3: CASSPRDRVTGELFF; DNA: TGTGCCAGCAGTCCCCGGGACAGGGTCACCGGGGAGCTGTTTTTT
size: NA; V: TRBV7-8; D: NA; J: TRBJ2-5; CDR3: CASGLTSDEETQYF; DNA: TGTGCCAGCGGCTTAACGAGTGACGAAGAGACCCAGTACTTC